This T cell receptor (beta chain) was retrieved from a study of beta chain features in type 1 diabetes. Across the study: Patient and healthy donor groups were alike in age, gender and cell yields.

The CDR3 covers 13 residues. CDR1 is KGHSH and CDR2 is LQKENI in the germline V gene. V shed 3 bases and J shed 7 bases, with 10 bases lying between them. All of the isolated RNA was reverse transcribed, so expressed TCRB transcripts were sequenced. This table comes from immunoSEQ multiplex PCR, and its TCRdb copy is limited to in-frame clones, with some not included. The data show roughly 250,000 clones, approximately 70% seen once. Material for sequencing was naive CD4+ T cells from blood. This chain uses TRBV18 with TRBJ2-1, with TRBD2 as a possible D gene (6 bases). This TCR came from a man aged 25-45 years in good health. CDR3 loop: CASSPVGGNEQFF. The CDR3 DNA follows: TGTGCCAGCTCACCGGTCGGGGGAAATGAGCAGTTCTTC.